There are a few counts of the clone carrying this T cell receptor (beta chain). Its antigen is as yet unknown. The whole isolated RNA underwent reverse transcription, so sequencing captured expressed TCRB transcripts. The average read count of naive, central memory and regulatory T cell samples was about 3.57 million. The assay was immunoSEQ multiplex PCR, and TCRdb's table has in-frame clones only and misses some. Counted here are 810,000 or so clones, 15% to 20% occurring once; the ten biggest clones make up 0.02% to 0.03%. The data originate from a study of beta chain features in type 1 diabetes. Across the study: Cell yields, age and gender were similar between patients and healthy donors.

CDR1 and CDR2 from the germline V gene are LNHDA and SQIVND (reference sequence). V was clipped by 7 bases and J by 1 base, with 14 bases between them. This CDR3 spans 15 amino acids. Points from the study as a whole: Amplification by PCR could prefer shorter templates, with the same effect in patients and controls. For cells with high TCR expression, cDNA sequencing could yield over-representation.

This receptor was taken from a woman aged 18-35 years in good health. This chain links TRBV19 with TRBJ2-1, with unresolved D. The source material was naive CD4+ T cells from blood. CDR3 DNA sequence: TGTGCCAGTACTCTTATAGTAGGTTCCTACAATGAGCAGTTCTTC. It specifies CASTLIVGSYNEQFF.